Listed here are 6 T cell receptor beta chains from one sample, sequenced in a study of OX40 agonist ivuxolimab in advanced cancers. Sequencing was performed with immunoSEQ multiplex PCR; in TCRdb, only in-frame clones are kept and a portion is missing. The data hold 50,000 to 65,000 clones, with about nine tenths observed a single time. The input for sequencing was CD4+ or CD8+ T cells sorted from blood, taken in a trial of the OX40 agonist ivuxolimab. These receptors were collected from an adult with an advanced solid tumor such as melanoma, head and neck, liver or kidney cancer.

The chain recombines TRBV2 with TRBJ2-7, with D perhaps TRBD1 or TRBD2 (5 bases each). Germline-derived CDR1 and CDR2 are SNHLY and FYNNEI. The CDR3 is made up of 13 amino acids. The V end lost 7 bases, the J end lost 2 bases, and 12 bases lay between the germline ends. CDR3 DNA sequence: TGTGCCAGCACCGGGACGGGAACCTACGAGCAGTACTTC. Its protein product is CASTGTGTYEQYF.

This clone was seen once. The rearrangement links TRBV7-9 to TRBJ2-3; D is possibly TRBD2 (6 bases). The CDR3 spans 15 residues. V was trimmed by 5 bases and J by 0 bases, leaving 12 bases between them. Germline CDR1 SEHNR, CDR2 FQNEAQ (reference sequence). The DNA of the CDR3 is TGTGCCAGCAGCCAGACTAGGTCTAGCACAGATACGCAGTATTTT. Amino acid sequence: CASSQTRSSTDTQYF.

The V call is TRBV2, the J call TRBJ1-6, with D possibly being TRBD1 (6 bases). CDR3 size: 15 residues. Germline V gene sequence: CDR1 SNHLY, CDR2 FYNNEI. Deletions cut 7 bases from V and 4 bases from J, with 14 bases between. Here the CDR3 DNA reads TGTGCCAGCAACATACAGGGCCGTTATAATTCACCCCTCCACTTT. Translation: CASNIQGRYNSPLHF.

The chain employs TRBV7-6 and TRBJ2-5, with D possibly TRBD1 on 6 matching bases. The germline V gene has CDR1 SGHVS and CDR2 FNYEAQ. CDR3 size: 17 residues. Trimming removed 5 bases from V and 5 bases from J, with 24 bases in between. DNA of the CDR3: TGTGCCAGCAGCCCATGGGGGACACGCTACGGTATGGAGACCCAGTACTTC. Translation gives CASSPWGTRYGMETQYF.

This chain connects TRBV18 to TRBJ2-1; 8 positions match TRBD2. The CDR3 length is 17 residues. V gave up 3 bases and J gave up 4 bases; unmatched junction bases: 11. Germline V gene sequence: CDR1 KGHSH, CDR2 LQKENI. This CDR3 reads CASSPPGGGAFYNEQFF. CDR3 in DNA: TGTGCCAGCTCACCCCCGGGAGGGGGAGCCTTTTACAATGAGCAGTTCTTC. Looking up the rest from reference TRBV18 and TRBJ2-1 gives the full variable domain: NAGVMQNPRHLVRRRGQEARLRCSPMKGHSHVYWYRQLPEEGLKFMVYLQKENIIDESGMPKERFSAEFPKEGPSILRIQQVVRGDSAAYFCASSPPGGGAFYNEQFFGPGTRLTVL.

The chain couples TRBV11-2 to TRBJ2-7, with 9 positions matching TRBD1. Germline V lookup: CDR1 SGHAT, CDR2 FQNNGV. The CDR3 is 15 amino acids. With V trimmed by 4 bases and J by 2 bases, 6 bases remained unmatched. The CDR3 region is CASSSTGGSTYEQYF. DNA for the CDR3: TGTGCCAGCAGCTCAACAGGGGGCTCCACCTACGAGCAGTACTTC. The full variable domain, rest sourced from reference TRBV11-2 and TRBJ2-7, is EAGVAQSPRYKIIEKRQSVAFWCNPISGHATLYWYQQILGQGPKLLIQFQNNGVVDDSQLPKDRFSAERLKGVDSTLKIQPAKLEDSAVYLCASSSTGGSTYEQYFGPGTRLTVT.